A selection of T cell receptor beta chains follows, all from one sample in a study of identical twins. TCRdb re-called the 5' RACE reads with MiXCR, one entry per CDR3 protein. The table lists roughly 750,000 distinct CDR3 sequences, 21% of them singletons. These data also featured in a second study, about T cells expressing NK-cell markers.

Sequencing was carried out using PBMCs. These receptors were taken from a woman under 30 in good health. CDR3s include the opening cysteine and the closing phenylalanine or tryptophan. D genes are given only for firm matches. The listing skips clone size in some rows; elsewhere it reads once, few, many or a size class.

J,V,D,size,CDR3,DNA
TRBJ2-5,TRBV7-9,-,-,CASSSGSLGLLQETQYF,TGTGCCAGCAGTTCTGGAAGCCTGGGACTCCTCCAAGAGACCCAGTACTTC
TRBJ1-2,TRBV10-3,-,-,CAISENPDGHNGYTF,TGTGCCATCAGTGAGAATCCCGACGGGCACAATGGCTACACCTTC
TRBJ2-1,TRBV27,TRBD2,-,CASSLRPSGGPNNEQFF,TGTGCCAGCAGTTTAAGGCCTAGCGGGGGCCCCAACAATGAGCAGTTCTTC
TRBJ2-1,TRBV20-1,-,many,CSATLSGLDYNEQFF,TGCAGTGCGACACTATCGGGACTGGATTACAATGAGCAGTTCTTC
TRBJ2-4,TRBV7-2,-,-,CASSLEAGVRNIQYF,TGTGCCAGCAGCTTAGAAGCAGGGGTTCGGAACATTCAGTACTTC
TRBJ2-3,TRBV20-1,-,few,CSARSAPVGVTQYF,TGCAGTGCTAGGTCGGCCCCGGTCGGGGTCACGCAGTATTTT
TRBJ2-1,TRBV7-2,-,-,CASSPDGWYSSNEQFF,TGTGCCAGCAGCCCAGACGGGTGGTATTCCTCCAATGAGCAGTTCTTC
TRBJ2-1,TRBV6-5,-,-,CASSYSRGLDYNEQFF,TGTGCCAGCAGTTACTCCCGCGGGTTGGACTACAATGAGCAGTTCTTC
TRBJ1-3,TRBV10-3,-,-,CATGDSGVRNTIYF,TGTGCCACTGGAGACTCTGGCGTTCGAAACACCATATATTTT
TRBJ2-2,TRBV27,-,few,CASSFSGRNTGELFF,TGTGCCAGCAGTTTTAGCGGACGGAACACCGGGGAGCTGTTTTTT
TRBJ2-1,TRBV12-3/TRBV12-4,-,few,CASSLARLEQFF,TGTGCCAGCAGTTTGGCGAGACTTGAGCAGTTCTTC
TRBJ2-7,TRBV6-5,-,few,CASSYSRVPVLGSYEQYF,TGTGCCAGCAGTTACTCACGAGTCCCAGTACTCGGGTCCTACGAGCAGTACTTC
TRBJ1-1,TRBV20-1,-,-,CSARGEGGRTEAFF,TGCAGTGCTAGAGGGGAAGGGGGGCGCACTGAAGCTTTCTTT
TRBJ1-2,TRBV7-2,-,-,CASSGTYYGYTF,TGTGCCAGCAGCGGGACGTACTATGGCTACACCTTC
TRBJ2-3,TRBV7-6,-,-,CASSLTGPSSLTDTQYF,TGTGCCAGCAGCTTAACAGGGCCGTCCTCCCTCACAGATACGCAGTATTTT
TRBJ2-2,TRBV6-5,-,few,CASSYSTVTGELFF,TGTGCCAGCAGTTACTCGACAGTTACCGGGGAGCTGTTTTTT
TRBJ2-1,TRBV18,TRBD1,-,CASSLLPDRGGYEQFF,TGTGCCAGCTCATTGCTCCCAGACAGGGGAGGTTACGAGCAGTTCTTC
TRBJ2-3,TRBV9,TRBD2,-,CASSAQLAGGLEDTQYF,TGTGCCAGCAGCGCCCAACTAGCGGGGGGGCTGGAAGATACGCAGTATTTT
TRBJ1-2,TRBV12-3/TRBV12-4,-,-,CASSFQNYGYTF,TGTGCCAGCAGTTTTCAGAACTATGGCTACACCTTC
TRBJ2-1,TRBV21-1,-,few,CASSKDTSGKHEQFF,TGTGCCAGCAGCAAAGATACTAGCGGGAAGCATGAGCAGTTCTTC
TRBJ1-1,TRBV5-5,TRBD1,many,CASSYRDRNPRKAFF,TGTGCCAGCAGCTACCGGGACAGGAACCCAAGGAAAGCTTTCTTT
TRBJ1-2,TRBV6-6,-,-,CASSYSAGGYTF,TGTGCCAGCAGTTACTCGGCAGGTGGCTACACCTTC
TRBJ2-7,TRBV6-5,-,-,CASSYRDSSDEQYF,TGTGCCAGCAGTTACAGGGATTCTTCTGACGAGCAGTACTTC
TRBJ2-3,TRBV7-9,-,few,CASSGPSAATQYF,TGTGCCAGCTCGGGGCCCTCCGCTGCCACGCAGTATTTT
TRBJ1-1,TRBV20-1,-,few,CSAVMPGQGNTEAFF,TGCAGTGCTGTGATGCCGGGACAAGGGAACACTGAAGCTTTCTTT
TRBJ1-1,TRBV20-1,TRBD1,-,CSAKRTGGITEAFF,TGCAGTGCTAAAAGGACAGGGGGAATAACTGAAGCTTTCTTT
TRBJ1-2,TRBV10-3,-,few,CAISEVGNRSNYGYTF,TGTGCCATCAGTGAGGTGGGAAACAGGAGTAACTATGGCTACACCTTC
TRBJ2-1,TRBV29-1,TRBD1,few,CSVPDRAYNEQFF,TGCAGCGTCCCAGACAGGGCCTACAATGAGCAGTTCTTC
TRBJ2-1,TRBV7-3,TRBD2,-,CASSYTSGGAGEQFF,TGTGCCAGCAGTTATACTAGCGGGGGGGCCGGAGAGCAGTTCTTC
TRBJ2-1,TRBV20-1,TRBD1,-,CSAAGTGGSNEQFF,TGCAGTGCTGCCGGGACAGGGGGGTCCAATGAGCAGTTCTTC
TRBJ2-2,TRBV12-3/TRBV12-4,-,few,CASSLGTAWAGELFF,TGTGCCAGCAGTTTAGGGACAGCCTGGGCCGGGGAGCTGTTTTTT
TRBJ2-3,TRBV24-1,-,few,CATSSPRGDTQYF,TGTGCCACCAGTAGCCCCCGGGGAGATACGCAGTATTTT
TRBJ2-2,TRBV7-9,-,few,CASRPDADTGELFF,TGTGCCAGCAGACCAGACGCTGACACCGGGGAGCTGTTTTTT
TRBJ2-5,TRBV2,-,-,CASSEAHGTETQYF,TGTGCCAGCAGTGAAGCGCACGGGACCGAGACCCAGTACTTC